This T cell receptor beta chain was sequenced during a study of shared clonotypes between healthy human individuals. TCRdb's copy holds only in-frame clones and misses some; the assay was immunoSEQ multiplex PCR. Of about 750,000 clones listed, around 92% are singletons. The germline V gene encodes CDR1 MNHEY and CDR2 SMNVEV (reference sequence). The CDR3 has 15 residues. Trimming stripped 4 bases from V and 1 base from J, with 11 bases between. Positive CCR7 selection of CD45RO-negative cells yielded the naive CD8 cells, and terminally differentiated effector memory CD45RA+ cells were excluded. The donors, all of them Caucasian adults, lived in Nashville, Tennessee.

The V gene is TRBV27, the J gene TRBJ2-1; no reliable D call. Sequencing used naive CD8+ T cells sorted from blood. This clonotype was sampled from a man aged 25 to 40 in good health. CDR3 residues: CASSSLGRSYNEQFF. Written as DNA, the CDR3 is TGTGCCAGCAGTTCTCTGGGCCGGTCCTACAATGAGCAGTTCTTC.